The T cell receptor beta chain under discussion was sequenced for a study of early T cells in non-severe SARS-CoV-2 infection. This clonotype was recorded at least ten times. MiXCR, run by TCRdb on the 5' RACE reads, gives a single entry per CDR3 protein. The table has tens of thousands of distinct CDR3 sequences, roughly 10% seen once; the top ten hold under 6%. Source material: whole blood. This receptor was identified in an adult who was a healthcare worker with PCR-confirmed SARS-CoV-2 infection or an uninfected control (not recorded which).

In DNA form, the CDR3 reads TGCGCCAGCAGGTTCGGGCTAGCGGGGACCAATGAGCAGTTCTTC. Its protein is CASRFGLAGTNEQFF. The rearrangement uses TRBV10-2 and TRBJ2-1, with TRBD2 identical over 9 bases. Germline V lookup: CDR1 WSHSY, CDR2 SAAADI. Germline trimming cut 6 bases from V and 6 bases from J; bases unmatched to any gene: 9. This CDR3 has 15 residues.